This T cell receptor beta chain originates from a study of blood T cell repertoires in COVID-19 (TCRdb year 2020). Looking at the study overall: Samples from collaborators originated in the United States, Italy and Spain and spanned both the acute and convalescent phases of COVID-19. The material from the prospective study consisted of cDNA or gDNA derived from T cells, B-cell-depleted T cells, or PBMCs. Subjects who had been exposed to COVID-19, were actively infected with it, or had recovered from it provided the deeply sampled blood TCRbeta repertoires that made up the dataset. The repertoires were released in a freely available public database meant as a resource for research on the immune response to SARS-CoV-2. The samples were drawn from the first 160 participants of the ongoing ImmuneRACE study and from 950 to 1,500 subjects provided by 6 global collaborators. Nearly every sample came with metadata listing a de-identified subject ID, COVID-19 status, age in years and sex. Where available, HLA class I and class II types were obtained from metadata supplied by the sample provider rather than from assay-based typing. The paper's findings and limits, for the study overall: How much clinical and demographic metadata was included differed by source and by participant, and the metadata was provided uncurated.

TCRbeta CDR3 regions were amplified from genomic DNA using the immunoSEQ Assay, a bias-controlled multiplex PCR. In the original analysis: The number of nucleated cells in each sample was estimated from the amplification of reference gene primers within the assay. To quantify the absolute abundance of each unique TCRbeta CDR3 rearrangement, sequence reads were collapsed and filtered. Productive Simpson clonality was computed per sample as the square root of Simpson's diversity index over productive rearrangements. The table was pulled from immuneACCESS by TCRdb, which kept in-frame rearrangements only. Such tables lose some clones; where checked, under half of the loss comes from unresolved V genes, and the rest has no known cause. The V and J calls and clone size were taken over from that table, and D and trimming were inferred from the DNA. For this sample there are hundreds of thousands of clones; about 90% appear just once. The ten largest clones capture around 1.5% of the sample.

Points on this clone: Its recognized antigen is unknown. Qualities for individual bases were not recorded, and no much larger clone is one base off.

V trim: 0 bases; J trim: 10 bases; unmatched bases: 8. According to the germline V gene, CDR1 reads SGHDN and CDR2 reads FVKESK. Counted from cysteine to phenylalanine, this CDR3 has 14 amino acids. The only DNA kept is the CDR3, 42 bases in frame from the first base. Another Seattle source contributed samples from volunteer blood donors who had recovered from COVID-19. Whole blood was collected in K2EDTA tubes by collaborating institutions according to the institutions' own protocols. For TCRbeta analysis, collaborator samples were shipped as frozen whole blood, as isolated PBMCs, or as DNA extracted from either sample type.

Rearrangement joined TRBV14 to TRBJ1-1; 7 nucleotides in the junction match TRBD1. Sequenced input: peripheral blood. The sequence was obtained from a middle-aged woman who had recovered from COVID-19. The CDR3 region has the sequence CASSQEVRRTGAFF. At the DNA level, the sequence is TGTGCCAGCAGCCAAGAAGTTCGCCGGACAGGAGCTTTCTTT.